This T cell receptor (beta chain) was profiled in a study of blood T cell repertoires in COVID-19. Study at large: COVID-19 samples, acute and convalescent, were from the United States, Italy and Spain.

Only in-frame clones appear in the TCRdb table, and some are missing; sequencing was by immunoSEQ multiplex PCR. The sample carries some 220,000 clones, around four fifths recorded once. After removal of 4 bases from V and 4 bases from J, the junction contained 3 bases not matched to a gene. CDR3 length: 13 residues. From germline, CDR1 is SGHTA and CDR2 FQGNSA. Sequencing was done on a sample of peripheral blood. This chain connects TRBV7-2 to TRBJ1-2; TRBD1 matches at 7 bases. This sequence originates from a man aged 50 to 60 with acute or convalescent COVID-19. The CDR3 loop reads CASSYGTVYGYTF. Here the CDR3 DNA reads TGTGCCAGCAGCTACGGGACAGTCTATGGCTACACCTTC.